These 18 T cell receptor beta chains were sequenced from one sample in a study of graft-versus-host responses after intestinal transplantation. Only in-frame clones appear in the TCRdb table, and some are missing; sequencing was by immunoSEQ multiplex PCR. Altogether about 21,000 clones are present, around 94% being singletons, with the ten largest covering 43%. The source was PBMCs, collected about 37 weeks after intestinal transplant. Receptors originate from a human patient who received an intestinal transplant, so some T cells may come from the graft donor.

V gene TRBV15 combines with J gene TRBJ1-1; 9 bases are a match to TRBD1. CDR1 and CDR2 (germline): LNHNV, YYDKDF (reference sequence). Trimming cost V 2 bases and J 4 bases; bases outside gene matches: 8. This CDR3 contains 16 residues. The CDR3 DNA follows: TGTGCCACCAGCAGACGGACCGGGACAGGGTTCACTGAAGCTTTCTTT. It is translated as CATSRRTGTGFTEAFF.

The V and J genes are TRBV19 and TRBJ1-3, with D possibly matching TRBD1 (6 bases). V lost 9 bases and J lost 5, with 17 bases in between. This CDR3 has 14 amino acids. Germline-derived CDR1 and CDR2 are LNHDA and SQIVND (reference sequence). The CDR3 bases are TGTGCCAGCGCTGACAGGCCGTTGCGAAACACCATATATTTT. Its translation: CASADRPLRNTIYF.

The genes are TRBV6-1 and TRBJ1-2; the D is unclear. The CDR3 has 14 residues. Germline V gives CDR1 MNHNS, CDR2 SASEGT. V dropped 2 bases and J dropped 7 bases, with 14 bases sitting between them. CDR3 residues: CASSERVPSGGYTF. The CDR3 DNA sequence: TGTGCCAGCAGTGAAAGGGTGCCATCGGGTGGCTACACCTTC.

The chain is built from TRBV5-1 and TRBJ1-3; D remains unclear. V lost 0 bases to trimming and J lost 4 bases, with 5 bases between them. Germline V gene sequence: CDR1 SGHRS, CDR2 YFSETQ. The CDR3 is made up of 13 amino acids. CDR3 sequence (DNA): TGCGCCAGCAGCTTGGGGTCAGGAAACACCATATATTTT. Protein sequence: CASSLGSGNTIYF.

The CDR3 sequence is CASSIGGGSMNTEAFF. The CDR3 bases are TGTGCCAGTAGTATCGGGGGAGGAAGCATGAACACTGAAGCTTTCTTT. This sequence joins TRBV19 and TRBJ1-1; TRBD1 is a possible D gene (5 bases). Germline V gene lookup returns CDR1 LNHDA and CDR2 SQIVND (reference sequence). The CDR3 sequence is 16 residues long. Trimming shortened V by 3 bases and J by 0 bases, and 14 bases separated the two germline ends. Filled out from reference TRBV19 and TRBJ1-1, the complete variable domain reads DGGITQSPKYLFRKEGQNVTLSCEQNLNHDAMYWYRQDPGQGLRLIYYSQIVNDFQKGDIAEGYSVSREKKESFPLTVTSAQKNPTAFYLCASSIGGGSMNTEAFFGQGTRLTVV.

This chain links TRBV5-1 with TRBJ2-5, with D unresolved. Trimming took off 4 bases at V and 1 base at J, with 14 bases between the two ends. The V gene's germline CDR1 is SGHRS and CDR2 YFSETQ. The CDR3 is 15 residues long. CDR3 sequence (DNA): TGCGCCAGCAGCCTTCCGGAGTTGGTCCAAGAGACCCAGTACTTC. Residues: CASSLPELVQETQYF.

CDR3 nucleotides: TGTGCCAGCAGCCCCGCGGGGGGAGGGACGCGGGAGACCCAGTACTTC. Translated, it gives CASSPAGGGTRETQYF. This chain joins TRBV7-3 and TRBJ2-5; 8 bases map to TRBD2. Germline V gene data show CDR1 as SGHTA and CDR2 as FQGTGA. CDR3 length: 16 residues. With 5 bases clipped from V and 5 bases from J, the junction kept 13 bases outside the gene matches. The full variable domain, in which reference TRBV7-3 and TRBJ2-5 provide the parts outside the CDR3, is GAGVSQTPSNKVTEKGKYVELRCDPISGHTALYWYRQSLGQGPEFLIYFQGTGAADDSGLPNDRFFAVRPEGSVSTLKIQRTERGDSAVYLCASSPAGGGTRETQYFGPGTRLLVL.

The V and J genes are TRBV7-9 and TRBJ2-7; 8 nucleotides line up with TRBD1. Germline values: CDR1 SEHNR, CDR2 FQNEAQ (reference sequence). The length of the CDR3 is 15 residues. V shed 5 bases and J 3 bases; nucleotides not matched to a gene: 9. CDR3 nucleotide sequence: TGTGCCAGCAGCCTCTGGACAGGGAGGAGCTACGAGCAGTACTTC. Translating it yields CASSLWTGRSYEQYF.

The V call is TRBV19, the J call TRBJ2-1; TRBD2 might be the D (6 bases). Trimming pared 1 base from V and 8 bases from J, leaving 15 bases between. The length of the CDR3 is 15 residues. Germline V gene data show CDR1 as LNHDA and CDR2 as SQIVND (reference sequence). In DNA form, the CDR3 reads TGTGCCAGTAGTATAGTGCGACTAGAAATGGATGAGCAGTTCTTC. Protein product: CASSIVRLEMDEQFF.

The chain links TRBV7-9 to TRBJ2-5; D uncertain. The DNA end lines up better with TRBJ2-7; the J call may be wrong. The CDR3 length is 12 residues. The V gene's germline CDR1 is SEHNR and CDR2 FQNEAQ (reference sequence). Written as DNA, the CDR3 is TGTGCCAGCAGCTTAATCAATGACGAGCAGTACTTC. Its translation is CASSLINDEQYF.

The V call is TRBV28, the J call TRBJ1-1; the D is unclear. V was clipped by 1 base and J by 2 bases, with 8 bases between them. Germline-derived CDR1 and CDR2 are MDHEN and SYDVKM. The CDR3 is 14 residues long. For the CDR3, the DNA is TGTGCCAGCAGTTTATATGGCAGAAACACTGAAGCTTTCTTT. This codes for CASSLYGRNTEAFF.

The chain is built from TRBV4-2 and TRBJ2-1, with 10 nucleotides matching TRBD2. Germline V lookup: CDR1 LGHNA, CDR2 YNFKEQ. The length of the CDR3 is 17 residues. Losses at the gene ends were 0 bases for V and 2 bases for J; bases not matched to a gene: 4. CDR3 in DNA: TGTGCCAGCAGCCAAGAGCCCGGGACTAGCGCCTACAATGAGCAGTTCTTC. Translation gives CASSQEPGTSAYNEQFF.

The chain combines TRBV18 with TRBJ2-5; possible D gene TRBD1, 6 bases. Germline V lookup: CDR1 KGHSH, CDR2 LQKENI. CDR3 size: 17 residues. V was cut by 0 bases and J by 5 bases, with 19 bases left in between. The CDR3, as DNA: TGTGCCAGCTCACCACCGCGTGGACAGAAGGTCGGCGAGACCCAGTACTTC. Protein: CASSPPRGQKVGETQYF.

The rearrangement links TRBV7-9 to TRBJ1-5; D uncertain. V lost 3 bases and J lost 0, with 6 bases in between. Looked up from germline, CDR1 is SEHNR and CDR2 is FQNEAQ (reference sequence). The CDR3 consists of 14 residues. CDR3 nucleotides: TGTGCCAGCAGCTTCAGTTATAGCAATCAGCCCCAGCATTTT. Protein product: CASSFSYSNQPQHF. Together with reference TRBV7-9 and TRBJ1-5, the CDR3 gives the full variable domain: DTGVSQNPRHKITKRGQNVTFRCDPISEHNRLYWYRQTLGQGPEFLTYFQNEAQLEKSRLLSDRFSAERPKGSFSTLEIQRTEQGDSAMYLCASSFSYSNQPQHFGDGTRLSIL.

The chain carries TRBV4-1 and TRBJ1-1, with unresolved D. V lost 3 bases and J 6 bases, leaving 23 bases between the germline ends. CDR1 is MGHRA and CDR2 is YSYEKL in the germline V gene. The CDR3 runs to 17 residues. CDR3 sequence reads: CASSHPTRNPFLPEAFF. The CDR3 bases are TGCGCCAGCAGCCACCCCACACGGAATCCTTTTCTGCCTGAAGCTTTCTTT.

The chain joins TRBV6-5 to TRBJ2-7; D is unresolved. The germline CDR1 and CDR2 sequences are MNHEY and SVGAGI. Trimming took 8 bases from V and 4 from J, leaving 6 bases between them. The CDR3 covers 10 residues. CDR3 in amino acids: CASGVYEQYF. The CDR3 coding sequence is TGTGCCAGCGGGGTATACGAGCAGTACTTC.

The V and J genes are TRBV7-9 and TRBJ1-1, with D perhaps matching TRBD1 (6 bases). The V and J ends lost 3 bases and 3 bases respectively, with 17 bases between them. Germline V gene data show CDR1 as SEHNR and CDR2 as FQNEAQ (reference sequence). The CDR3 is 16 amino acids. The CDR3 coding sequence is TGTGCCAGCAGCTTTACAGGGCTAACCCAGGACACTGAAGCTTTCTTT. Its protein product is CASSFTGLTQDTEAFF.

The chain uses TRBV7-8 and TRBJ2-1; tentatively, D is TRBD1 (5 bases). The CDR3 runs 14 residues. Per the germline V gene, CDR1 is SGHVS and CDR2 is FQNEAQ. Deletions cut 1 base from V and 8 bases from J, with 12 bases between. CDR3 bases: TGTGCCAGCAGCTTAGGGGGCGAGGTGGATGAGCAGTTCTTC. Its protein product is CASSLGGEVDEQFF.